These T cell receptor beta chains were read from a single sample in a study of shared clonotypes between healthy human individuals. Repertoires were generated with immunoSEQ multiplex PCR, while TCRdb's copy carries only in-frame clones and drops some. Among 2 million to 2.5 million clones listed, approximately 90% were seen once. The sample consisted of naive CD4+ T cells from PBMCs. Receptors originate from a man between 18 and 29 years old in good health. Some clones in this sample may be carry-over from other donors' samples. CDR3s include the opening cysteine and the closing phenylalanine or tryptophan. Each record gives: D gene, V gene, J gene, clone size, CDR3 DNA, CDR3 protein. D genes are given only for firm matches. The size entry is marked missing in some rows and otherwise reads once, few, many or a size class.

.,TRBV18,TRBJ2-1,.,TGTGCCAGCTCAAGGGAATCCTACAATGAGCAGTTCTTC,CASSRESYNEQFF
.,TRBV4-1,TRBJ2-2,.,TGCGCCAGCAGCCTCGGACAAGTGCCCACCGGGGAGCTGTTTTTT,CASSLGQVPTGELFF
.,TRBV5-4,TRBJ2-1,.,TGTGCCAGCAGCTACGATAGCGGAGGGTACAATGAGCAGTTCTTC,CASSYDSGGYNEQFF
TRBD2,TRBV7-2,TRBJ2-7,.,TGTGCCAGCAGCCCCCTAGCGGGCCCTGGGTACGAGCAGTACTTC,CASSPLAGPGYEQYF
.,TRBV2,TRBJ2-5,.,TGTGCCAGCAGGGGAGTAGCAGAGTACTTC,CASRGVAEYF
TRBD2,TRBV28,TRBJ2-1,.,TGTGCCAGCACCAAAATGAGGGAGCGGGAGAGGCGTTACTACAATGAGCAGTTCTTC,CASTKMRERERRYYNEQFF
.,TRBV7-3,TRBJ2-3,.,TGTGCCAGCAGCCAACGGGGCCCCACAGATACGCAGTATTTT,CASSQRGPTDTQYF
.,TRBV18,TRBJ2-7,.,TGTGCCAGCTCACCGGGGGGTTCCGCACTATCCTACGAGCAGTACTTC,CASSPGGSALSYEQYF
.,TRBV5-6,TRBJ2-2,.,TGTGCCAGCAGCTTCCGACACCTGGGGGCCGGGGAGCTGTTTTTT,CASSFRHLGAGELFF
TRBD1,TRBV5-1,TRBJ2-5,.,TGCGCCAGCAGCTGGGGGACAGGGGGTCACTACCAAGAGACCCAGTACTTC,CASSWGTGGHYQETQYF
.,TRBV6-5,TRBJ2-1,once,TGTGCCAGCAGTTACCAGCCAGTTTGGGTCAGCAATGAGCAGTTCTTC,CASSYQPVWVSNEQFF
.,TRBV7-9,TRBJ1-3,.,TGTGCCAGCAGCCTGGGAGTAGGGGACATCCTCTTTGGAAACACCATATATTTT,CASSLGVGDILFGNTIYF
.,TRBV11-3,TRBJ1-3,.,TGTGCCAGCAGCGGCAGGGAGGGGAACTCTGGAAACACCATATATTTT,CASSGREGNSGNTIYF
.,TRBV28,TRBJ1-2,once,TGTGCCAGCAGCCCCCCGGGACGGAGCGGAGGCTACACCTTC,CASSPPGRSGGYTF
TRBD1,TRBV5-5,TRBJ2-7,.,TGTGCCAGCATGCCGTGGACAGGGGTGGACGAGCAGTACTTC,CASMPWTGVDEQYF
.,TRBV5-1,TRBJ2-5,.,TGCGCCAGCAGGGACCTGACGTACCAAGAGACCCAGTACTTC,CASRDLTYQETQYF
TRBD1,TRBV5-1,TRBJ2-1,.,TGCGCCAGCAGTCTGGGGACAGGGGGGCCCAATGAGCAGTTCTTC,CASSLGTGGPNEQFF
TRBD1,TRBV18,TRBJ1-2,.,TGTGCCAGCTCACTTACAACAGGGGACTATGGCTACACCTTC,CASSLTTGDYGYTF
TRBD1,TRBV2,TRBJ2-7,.,TGTGCCAGCGAAAGGGACAGGGGGTACGAGCAGTACTTC,CASERDRGYEQYF
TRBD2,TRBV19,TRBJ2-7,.,TGTGCCAGCACTTCGGGTAGCGGGCCTGACTACGAGCAGTACTTC,CASTSGSGPDYEQYF
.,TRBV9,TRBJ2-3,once,TGTGCCAGCGGAAGGCCAGCGGCAGATACGCAGTATTTT,CASGRPAADTQYF
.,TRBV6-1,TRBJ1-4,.,TGTGCCAGCAGTGACGTAGGGGAAAAACTGTTTTTT,CASSDVGEKLFF
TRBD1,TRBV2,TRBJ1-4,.,TGTGCCAGCAGTCGGACAGGTCCAGTGGTGGAACTGTTTTTT,CASSRTGPVVELFF
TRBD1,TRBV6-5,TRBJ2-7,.,TGTGCCAGCACCGTGAATGACAGGGGCTACGAGCAGTACTTC,CASTVNDRGYEQYF
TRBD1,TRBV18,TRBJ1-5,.,TGTGCCAGCTCACCCGGACAGGGGGCAAATCAGCCCCAGCATTTT,CASSPGQGANQPQHF
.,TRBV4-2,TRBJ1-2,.,TGTGCCAGCAGCCAAGTCAGGGCGGAGTATGGCTACACCTTC,CASSQVRAEYGYTF